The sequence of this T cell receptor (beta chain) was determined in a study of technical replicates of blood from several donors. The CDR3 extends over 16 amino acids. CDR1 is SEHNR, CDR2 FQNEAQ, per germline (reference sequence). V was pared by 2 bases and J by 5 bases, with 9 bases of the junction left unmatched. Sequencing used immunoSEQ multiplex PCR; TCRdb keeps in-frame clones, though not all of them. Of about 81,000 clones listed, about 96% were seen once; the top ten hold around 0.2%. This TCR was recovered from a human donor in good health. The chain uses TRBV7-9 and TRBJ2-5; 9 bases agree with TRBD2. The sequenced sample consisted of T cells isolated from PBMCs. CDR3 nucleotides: TGTGCCAGCAGCTTATCTGGGACTAGCCTTCCGGAGACCCAGTACTTC. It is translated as CASSLSGTSLPETQYF.